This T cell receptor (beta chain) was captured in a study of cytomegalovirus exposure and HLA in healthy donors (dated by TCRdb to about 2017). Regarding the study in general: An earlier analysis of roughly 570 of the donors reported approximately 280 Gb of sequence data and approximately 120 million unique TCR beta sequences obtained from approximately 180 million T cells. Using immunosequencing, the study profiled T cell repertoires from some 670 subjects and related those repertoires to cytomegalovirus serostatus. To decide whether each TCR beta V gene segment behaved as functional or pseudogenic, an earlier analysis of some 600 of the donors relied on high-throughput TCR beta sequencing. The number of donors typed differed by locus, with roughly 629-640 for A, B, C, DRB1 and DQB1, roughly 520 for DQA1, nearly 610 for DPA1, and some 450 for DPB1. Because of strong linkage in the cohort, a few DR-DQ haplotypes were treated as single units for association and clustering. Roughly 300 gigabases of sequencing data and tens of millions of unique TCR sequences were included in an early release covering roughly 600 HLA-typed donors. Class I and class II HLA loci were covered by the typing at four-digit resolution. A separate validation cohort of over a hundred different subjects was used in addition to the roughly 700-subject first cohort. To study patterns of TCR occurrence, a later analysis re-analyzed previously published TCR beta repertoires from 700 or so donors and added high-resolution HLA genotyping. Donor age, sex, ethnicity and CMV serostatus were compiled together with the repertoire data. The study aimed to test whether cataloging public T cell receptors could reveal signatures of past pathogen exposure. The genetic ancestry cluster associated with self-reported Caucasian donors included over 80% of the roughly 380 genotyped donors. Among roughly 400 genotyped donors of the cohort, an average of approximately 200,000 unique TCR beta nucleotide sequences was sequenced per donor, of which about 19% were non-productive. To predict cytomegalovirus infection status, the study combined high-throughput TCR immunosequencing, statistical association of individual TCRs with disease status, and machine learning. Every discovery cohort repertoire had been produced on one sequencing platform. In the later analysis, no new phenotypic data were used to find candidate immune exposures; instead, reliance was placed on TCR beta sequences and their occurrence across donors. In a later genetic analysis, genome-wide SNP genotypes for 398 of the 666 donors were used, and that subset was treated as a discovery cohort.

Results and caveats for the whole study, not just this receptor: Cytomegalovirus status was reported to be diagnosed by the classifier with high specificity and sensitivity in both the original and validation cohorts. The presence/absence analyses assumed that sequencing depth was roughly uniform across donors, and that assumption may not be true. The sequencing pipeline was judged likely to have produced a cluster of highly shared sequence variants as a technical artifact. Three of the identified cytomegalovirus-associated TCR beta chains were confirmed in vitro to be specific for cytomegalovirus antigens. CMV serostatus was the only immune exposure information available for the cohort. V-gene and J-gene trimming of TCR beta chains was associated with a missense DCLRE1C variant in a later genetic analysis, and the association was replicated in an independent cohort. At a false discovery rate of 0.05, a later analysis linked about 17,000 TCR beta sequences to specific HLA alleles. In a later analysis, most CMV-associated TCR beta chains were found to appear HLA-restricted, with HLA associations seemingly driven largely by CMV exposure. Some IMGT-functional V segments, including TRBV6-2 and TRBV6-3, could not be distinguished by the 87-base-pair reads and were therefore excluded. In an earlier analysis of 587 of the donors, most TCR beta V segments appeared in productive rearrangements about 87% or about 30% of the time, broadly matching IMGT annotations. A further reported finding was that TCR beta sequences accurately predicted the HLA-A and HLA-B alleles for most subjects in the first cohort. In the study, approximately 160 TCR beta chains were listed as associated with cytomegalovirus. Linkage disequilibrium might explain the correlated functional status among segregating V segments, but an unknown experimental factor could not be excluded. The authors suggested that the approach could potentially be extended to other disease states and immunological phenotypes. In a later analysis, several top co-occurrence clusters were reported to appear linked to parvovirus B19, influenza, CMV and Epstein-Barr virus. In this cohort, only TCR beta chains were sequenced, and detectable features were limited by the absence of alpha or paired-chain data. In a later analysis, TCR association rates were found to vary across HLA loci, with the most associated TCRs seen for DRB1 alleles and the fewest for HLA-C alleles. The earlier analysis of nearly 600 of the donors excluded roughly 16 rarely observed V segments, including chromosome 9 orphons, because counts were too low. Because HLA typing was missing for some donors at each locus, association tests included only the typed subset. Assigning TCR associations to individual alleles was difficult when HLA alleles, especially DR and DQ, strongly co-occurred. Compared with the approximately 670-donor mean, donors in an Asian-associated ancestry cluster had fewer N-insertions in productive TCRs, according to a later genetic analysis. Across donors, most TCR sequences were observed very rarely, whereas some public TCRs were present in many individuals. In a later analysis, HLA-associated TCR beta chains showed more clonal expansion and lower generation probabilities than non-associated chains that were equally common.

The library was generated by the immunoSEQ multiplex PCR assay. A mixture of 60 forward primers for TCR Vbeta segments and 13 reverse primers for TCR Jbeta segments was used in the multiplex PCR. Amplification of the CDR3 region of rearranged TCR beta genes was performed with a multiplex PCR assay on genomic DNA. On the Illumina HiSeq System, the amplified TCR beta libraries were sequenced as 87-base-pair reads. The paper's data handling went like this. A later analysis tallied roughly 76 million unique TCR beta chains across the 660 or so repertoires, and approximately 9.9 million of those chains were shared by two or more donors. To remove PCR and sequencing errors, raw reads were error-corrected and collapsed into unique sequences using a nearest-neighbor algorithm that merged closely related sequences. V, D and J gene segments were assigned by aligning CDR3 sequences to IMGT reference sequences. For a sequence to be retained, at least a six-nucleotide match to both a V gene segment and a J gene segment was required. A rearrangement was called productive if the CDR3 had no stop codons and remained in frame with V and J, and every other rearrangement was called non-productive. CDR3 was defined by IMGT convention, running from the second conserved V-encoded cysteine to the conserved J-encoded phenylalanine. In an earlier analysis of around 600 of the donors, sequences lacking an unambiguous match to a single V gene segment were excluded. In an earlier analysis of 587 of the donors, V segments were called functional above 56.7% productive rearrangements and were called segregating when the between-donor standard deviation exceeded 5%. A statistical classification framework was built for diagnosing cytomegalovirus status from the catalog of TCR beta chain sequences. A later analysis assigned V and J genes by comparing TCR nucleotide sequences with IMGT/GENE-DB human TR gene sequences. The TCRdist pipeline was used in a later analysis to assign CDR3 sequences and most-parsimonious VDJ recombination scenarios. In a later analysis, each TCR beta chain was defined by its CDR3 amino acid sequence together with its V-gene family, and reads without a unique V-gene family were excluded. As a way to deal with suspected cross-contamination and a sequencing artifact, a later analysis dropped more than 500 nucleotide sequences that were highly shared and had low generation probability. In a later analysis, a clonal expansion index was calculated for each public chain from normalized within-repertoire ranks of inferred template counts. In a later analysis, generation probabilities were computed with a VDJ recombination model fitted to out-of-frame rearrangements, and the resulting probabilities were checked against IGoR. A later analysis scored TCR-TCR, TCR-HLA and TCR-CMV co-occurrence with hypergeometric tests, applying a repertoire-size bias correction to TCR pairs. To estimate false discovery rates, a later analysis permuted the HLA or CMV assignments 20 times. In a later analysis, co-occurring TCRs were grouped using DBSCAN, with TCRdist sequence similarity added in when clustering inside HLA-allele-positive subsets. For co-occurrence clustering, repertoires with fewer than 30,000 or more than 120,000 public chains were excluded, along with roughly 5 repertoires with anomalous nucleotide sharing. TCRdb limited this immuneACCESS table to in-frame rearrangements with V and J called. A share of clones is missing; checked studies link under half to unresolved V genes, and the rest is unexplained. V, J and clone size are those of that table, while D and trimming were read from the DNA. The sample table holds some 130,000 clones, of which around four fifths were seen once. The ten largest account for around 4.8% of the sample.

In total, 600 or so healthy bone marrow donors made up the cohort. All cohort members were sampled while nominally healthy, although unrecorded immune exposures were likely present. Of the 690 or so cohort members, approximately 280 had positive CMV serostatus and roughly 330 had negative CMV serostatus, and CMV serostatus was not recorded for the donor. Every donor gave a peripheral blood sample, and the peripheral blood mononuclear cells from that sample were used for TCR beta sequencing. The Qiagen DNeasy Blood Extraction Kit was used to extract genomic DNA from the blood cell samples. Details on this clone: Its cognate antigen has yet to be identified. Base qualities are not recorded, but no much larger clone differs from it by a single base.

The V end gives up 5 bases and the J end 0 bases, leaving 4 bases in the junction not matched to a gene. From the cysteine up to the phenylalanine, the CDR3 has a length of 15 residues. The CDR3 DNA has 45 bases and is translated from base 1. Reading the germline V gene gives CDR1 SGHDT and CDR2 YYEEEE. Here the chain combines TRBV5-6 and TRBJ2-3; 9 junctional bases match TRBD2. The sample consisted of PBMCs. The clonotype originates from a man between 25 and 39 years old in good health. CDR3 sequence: CASSPTSGSTDTQYF. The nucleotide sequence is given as TGTGCCAGCAGTCCTACTAGCGGGAGCACAGATACGCAGTATTTT.